These 10 T cell receptor beta chains came from one sample sequenced in a study of cytomegalovirus exposure and HLA in healthy donors. With 60 Vbeta and 13 Jbeta primers, the PCR was carried out. The protocol was immunoSEQ multiplex PCR, while the TCRdb copy is restricted to in-frame clones and leaves out a portion. Altogether a few hundred thousand clones are present, 65% to 80% being singletons, with the ten largest covering 0.22%. The sequencing input was PBMCs. The receptors were gathered from a girl aged 2-10 years in good health and CMV-seronegative.

In DNA form, the CDR3 reads TGCGCCAGCAGGGAGGGGACAGGGGCCTCTGGAAACACCATATATTTT. Residues: CASREGTGASGNTIYF. The chain couples TRBV5-1 to TRBJ1-3; 10 bases line up with TRBD1. Trimming took 5 bases from V and 0 from J; bases not matched to a gene: 5. In germline, CDR1 is SGHRS, CDR2 YFSETQ. The CDR3 totals 16 residues.

The chain carries TRBV13 and TRBJ2-5; 9 bases are a match to TRBD2. CDR1 and CDR2 from the germline V gene are PRHDT and FYEKMQ (reference sequence). This CDR3 comprises 14 residues. J gave up 4 bases and V 5 bases, and 5 bases lay outside the gene matches. The CDR3 DNA reads as TGTGCCAGCAGCCTTAGCGGGAGTGGAGAGACCCAGTACTTC. This codes for CASSLSGSGETQYF.

The chain employs TRBV6-4 and TRBJ2-2, with TRBD2 identical over 11 bases. The CDR3 sequence is 15 residues long. V was clipped by 9 bases and J by 5 bases; unmatched bases: 8. Germline lookup yields CDR1 MRHNA and CDR2 SNTAGT. The CDR3 loop is CASSPGTSGTGELFF. Written as DNA, the CDR3 is TGTGCCAGTAGCCCCGGGACTAGCGGAACCGGGGAGCTGTTTTTT.

The V gene is TRBV20-1, the J gene TRBJ1-3; D gene ambiguous. V was pared by 4 bases and J by 8 bases, with 6 bases between. CDR1 is DFQATT, CDR2 SNEGSKA, per germline (reference sequence). The length of the CDR3 is 10 residues. In nucleotides, the CDR3 is TGCAGTGCTAAAGCCGACACCATATATTTT. This gives the protein CSAKADTIYF.

As DNA, the CDR3 is TGTGCCAGCAGCTTCCTATGGCCAGGGGACACCCTCTATGGCTACACCTTC. This translates into CASSFLWPGDTLYGYTF. The chain employs TRBV7-9 and TRBJ1-2; the D gene is possibly TRBD1 (6 bases). The V gene lost 3 bases and the J gene lost 4 bases, with 21 bases spanning the gap. Germline V gives CDR1 SEHNR, CDR2 FQNEAQ (reference sequence). The CDR3 length is 17 residues.

The chain employs TRBV5-3 and TRBJ2-2; D is unclear. TRBV5-3 is flagged as an ORF with uncertain function. CDR3 length: 16 residues. Trimming stripped 1 base from V and 6 bases from J, with 16 bases between. DNA for the CDR3: TGTGCCAGAAGCTTGCATCCAGTTTCTGGAGCCGGGGAGCTGTTTTTT. Translated, it gives CARSLHPVSGAGELFF.

This chain connects TRBV2 to TRBJ2-1; 7 nucleotides line up with TRBD2. V gave up 4 bases and J gave up 2 bases; unmatched junction bases: 5. Germline CDR1 SNHLY, CDR2 FYNNEI. The CDR3 extends over 15 amino acids. DNA for the CDR3: TGTGCCAGCAGTGTCGAGGGAGGGGCCTACAATGAGCAGTTCTTC. Amino acid sequence: CASSVEGGAYNEQFF.

The CDR3 DNA is TGTGCCAGCAGCGGACAGGTCGGTGGCTACACCTTC. This translates into CASSGQVGGYTF. The chain employs TRBV2 and TRBJ1-2; the match to TRBD1 covers 7 bases. Per germline, CDR1 SNHLY and CDR2 FYNNEI. The trim removed 6 bases at V and 7 bases at J, leaving 5 bases unmatched. CDR3 length equals 12 residues.

This chain uses TRBV7-6 with TRBJ1-2; possibly TRBD1 for D (6 bases). This CDR3 is built from 11 residues. Per germline, CDR1 SGHVS and CDR2 FNYEAQ. The V end lost 4 bases, the J end lost 13 bases, and 13 bases lay between the germline ends. The CDR3 sequence: CASSSTGVATF. The CDR3 coding sequence is TGTGCCAGCAGCTCGACAGGTGTTGCCACCTTC.

The rearrangement uses TRBV7-9 and TRBJ2-2, with 12 bases aligning to TRBD2. Germline values: CDR1 SEHNR, CDR2 FQNEAQ (reference sequence). The CDR3 sequence is 16 residues long. J lost 6 bases, V lost 5 bases, and 7 bases had no gene match. The CDR3 nucleotides are TGTGCCAGCAGCAACCGGACTAGCGGGACTGCCGGGGAGCTGTTTTTT. The encoded protein is CASSNRTSGTAGELFF.